The T cell receptor (beta chain) described here comes from a study of T cell responses to AZD1222 COVID-19 vaccine. This clone was seen a single time. What it binds is not known. After removal of 0 bases from V and 3 bases from J, the junction contained 7 bases not matched to a gene. Germline lookup yields CDR1 SGHDN and CDR2 FVKESK. This CDR3 spans 17 amino acids. The data were produced by immunoSEQ multiplex PCR, yet TCRdb's version contains in-frame clones alone and is incomplete. The sample yields about 150,000 clones, roughly nine tenths seen once. Study findings and constraints: Donor demographics were predominantly white British with a female majority; clonal diversity may be underestimated.

The rearrangement uses TRBV14 and TRBJ2-5; 10 positions agree with TRBD2. The source material was peripheral blood, sampled after recovery from COVID-19. The sequence derives from an adult who had recovered from COVID-19. Here the CDR3 reads CASSQEGNLAGEETQYF. The CDR3 DNA sequence: TGTGCCAGCAGCCAAGAAGGGAACCTAGCGGGAGAAGAGACCCAGTACTTC.